This T cell receptor (beta chain) is drawn from a study of shared clonotypes between healthy human individuals. Per the germline V gene, CDR1 is LNHDA and CDR2 is SQIVND (reference sequence). The V end was cut by 2 bases, the J end by 5 bases, with 16 bases between. The CDR3 contains 15 residues. Nashville, Tennessee was home to all donors, who were Caucasian adults. Researchers partitioned CD4+ cells into CD45RA+ naive and CD45RA-negative memory subsets. Sorted-subset replicate PCR reactions were performed with about 190 ng DNA, corresponding to roughly 30,000 T cell genomes. In the study's own analysis: There were no quality scores in the junction-only immunoSEQ sequences, so filtering differed. The protocol was immunoSEQ multiplex PCR, while the TCRdb copy is restricted to in-frame clones and leaves out a portion. D and trimming come from the DNA, and the V and J calls and clone size come from that table. The sample includes more than 2,000,000 clones, 90% to 95% of them seen just once.

The chain is built from TRBV19 and TRBJ2-7, with D perhaps assigned TRBD1 or TRBD2 (5 bases each). The receptor comes from a man younger than 30 in good health. Some clones in this sample may be carry-over from other donors' samples. Sequenced material: naive CD4+ T cells from PBMCs. Subset given: CD45RA+ positively selected. CDR3 protein: CASSIRGTASHEQYF. The CDR3 nucleotides are TGTGCCAGTAGTATACGAGGGACCGCGTCCCACGAGCAGTACTTC.